The present T cell receptor (beta chain) was sequenced within a study of blood T cell repertoires in COVID-19. Study overall: Samples of COVID-19 (acute and convalescent) were obtained from the United States, Italy and Spain. PBMCs, B-cell-depleted T cells, or T cells were the source of the cDNA or gDNA that made up the material.

The CDR3 totals 13 residues. The V end was cut by 4 bases, the J end by 6 bases, with 9 bases between. Germline CDR1 reads LNHDA; CDR2 reads SQIVND (reference sequence). In the original workflow: Estimation of nucleated cell counts was performed using reference gene primer amplification. The protocol was immunoSEQ multiplex PCR, while the TCRdb copy is restricted to in-frame clones and leaves out a portion. V, J and clone size derive from that table, while D and trimming were established from the DNA sequence. The sample holds about 120,000 clones, 85% seen once. The TCR was taken from an elderly man with active or convalescent COVID-19. The rearrangement uses TRBV19 and TRBJ2-2; no definite D call. The sample taken for sequencing was peripheral blood. The CDR3 DNA is TGTGCCAGTAGTAATTTAGCTCCCGGGGAGCTGTTTTTT. As protein: CASSNLAPGELFF.